This T cell receptor beta chain emerged from a study of early T cells in non-severe SARS-CoV-2 infection. TCRdb itself ran the 5' RACE reads through MiXCR, one entry per CDR3 protein. This table holds approximately 110,000 distinct CDR3 sequences, around 14% found once. The receptor was derived from an adult who was a healthcare worker with PCR-confirmed SARS-CoV-2 infection or an uninfected control (not recorded which). Sequenced material: whole blood.

Here the CDR3 reads CSGRLFRTDTQYF. The CDR3 DNA reads TGCAGCGGCCGCCTCTTCCGCACAGATACGCAGTATTTT. This rearrangement joins TRBV29-1 to TRBJ2-3; no clear D. The CDR3 has 13 residues. The V gene lost 7 bases and the J gene lost 1 base, with 12 bases spanning the gap. Germline V gives CDR1 SQVTM, CDR2 ANQGSEA.